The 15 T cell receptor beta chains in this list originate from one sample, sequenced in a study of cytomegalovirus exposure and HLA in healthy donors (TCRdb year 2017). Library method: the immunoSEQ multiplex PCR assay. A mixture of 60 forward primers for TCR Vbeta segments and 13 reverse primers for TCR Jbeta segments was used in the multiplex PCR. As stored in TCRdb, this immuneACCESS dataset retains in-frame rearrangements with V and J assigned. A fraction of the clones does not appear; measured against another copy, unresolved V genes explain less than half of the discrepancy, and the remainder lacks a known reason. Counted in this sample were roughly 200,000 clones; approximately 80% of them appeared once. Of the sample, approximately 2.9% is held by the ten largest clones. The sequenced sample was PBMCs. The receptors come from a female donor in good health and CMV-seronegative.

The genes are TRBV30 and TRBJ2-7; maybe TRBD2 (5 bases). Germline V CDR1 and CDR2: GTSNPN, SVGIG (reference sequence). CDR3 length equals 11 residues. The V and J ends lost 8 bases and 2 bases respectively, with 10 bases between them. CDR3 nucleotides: TGTGCCGGAGTCGGGGCCTACGAGCAGTACTTC. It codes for CAGVGAYEQYF.

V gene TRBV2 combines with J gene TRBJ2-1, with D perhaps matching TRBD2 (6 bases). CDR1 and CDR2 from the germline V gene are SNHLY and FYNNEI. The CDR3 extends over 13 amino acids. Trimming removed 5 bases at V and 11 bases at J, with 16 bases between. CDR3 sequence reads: CASSPGLVSKQFF. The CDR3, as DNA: TGTGCCAGCAGTCCGGGACTCGTATCAAAGCAGTTCTTC.

This chain's CDR3 is CASMAGAEAFF. The DNA of the CDR3 is TGTGCCAGTATGGCAGGGGCTGAAGCTTTCTTT. V and J are TRBV19 and TRBJ1-1; perhaps TRBD1 as D (6 bases). V shed 7 bases and J shed 6 bases, with 9 bases lying between them. Germline-derived CDR1 and CDR2 are LNHDA and SQIVND (reference sequence). This CDR3 comprises 11 residues.

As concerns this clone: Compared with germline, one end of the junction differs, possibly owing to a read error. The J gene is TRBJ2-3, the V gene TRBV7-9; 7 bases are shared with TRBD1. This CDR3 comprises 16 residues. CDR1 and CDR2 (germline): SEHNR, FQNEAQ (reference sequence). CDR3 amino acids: CSSSLLTGESTDTQYF. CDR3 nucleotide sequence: TGTTCCAGCAGCTTACTAACAGGGGAAAGCACAGATACGCAGTATTTT.

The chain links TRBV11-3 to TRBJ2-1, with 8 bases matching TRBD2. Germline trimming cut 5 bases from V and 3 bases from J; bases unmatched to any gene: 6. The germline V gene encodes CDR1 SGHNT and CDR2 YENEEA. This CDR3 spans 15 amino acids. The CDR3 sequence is CASSRIAGSYNEQFF. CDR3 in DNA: TGTGCCAGCAGCCGTATAGCGGGGAGCTACAATGAGCAGTTCTTC.

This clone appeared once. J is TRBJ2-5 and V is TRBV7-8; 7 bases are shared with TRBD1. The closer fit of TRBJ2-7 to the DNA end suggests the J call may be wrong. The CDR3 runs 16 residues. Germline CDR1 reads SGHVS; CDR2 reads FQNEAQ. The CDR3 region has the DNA TGTGCCAGCAGCCTGACGGGGACAGAAGTCTCCTACGAGCAGTACTTC. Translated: CASSLTGTEVSYEQYF.

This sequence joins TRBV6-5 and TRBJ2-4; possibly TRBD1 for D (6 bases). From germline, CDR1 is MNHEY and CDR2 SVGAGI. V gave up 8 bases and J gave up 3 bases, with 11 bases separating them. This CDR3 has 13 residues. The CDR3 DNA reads TGTGCCAGCGCCAGGGGTGACAAAAACATTCAGTACTTC. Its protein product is CASARGDKNIQYF.

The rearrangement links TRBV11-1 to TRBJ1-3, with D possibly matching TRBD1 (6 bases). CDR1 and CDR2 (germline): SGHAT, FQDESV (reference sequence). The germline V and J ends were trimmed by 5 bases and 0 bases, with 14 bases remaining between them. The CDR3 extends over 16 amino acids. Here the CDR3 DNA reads TGTGCCAGCAGCCTAACCGACAGGCTCTCTGGAAACACCATATATTTT. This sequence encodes CASSLTDRLSGNTIYF.

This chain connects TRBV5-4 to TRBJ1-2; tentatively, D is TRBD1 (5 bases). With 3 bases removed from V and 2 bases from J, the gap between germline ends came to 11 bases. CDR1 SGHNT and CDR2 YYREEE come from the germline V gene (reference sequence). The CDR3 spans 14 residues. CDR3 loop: CASSSGLGNYGYTF. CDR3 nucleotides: TGTGCCAGCAGCTCGGGACTCGGGAACTATGGCTACACCTTC. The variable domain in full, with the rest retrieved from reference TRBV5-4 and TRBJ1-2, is ETGVTQSPTHLIKTRGQQVTLRCSSQSGHNTVSWYQQALGQGPQFIFQYYREEENGRGNFPPRFSGLQFPNYSSELNVNALELDDSALYLCASSSGLGNYGYTFGSGTRLTVV.

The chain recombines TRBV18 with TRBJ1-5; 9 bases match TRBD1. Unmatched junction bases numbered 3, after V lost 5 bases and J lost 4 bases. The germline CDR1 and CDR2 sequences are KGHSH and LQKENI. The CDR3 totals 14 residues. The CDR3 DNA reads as TGTGCCAGCTCATCCGACAGGGGGAATCAGCCCCAGCATTTT. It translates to CASSSDRGNQPQHF.

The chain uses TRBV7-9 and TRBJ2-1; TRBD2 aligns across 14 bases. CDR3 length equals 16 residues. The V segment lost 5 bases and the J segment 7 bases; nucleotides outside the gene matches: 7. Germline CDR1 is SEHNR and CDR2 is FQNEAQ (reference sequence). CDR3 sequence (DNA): TGTGCCAGCAGCATTACCGGGACTAGCGGGAGTAATGAGCAGTTCTTC. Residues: CASSITGTSGSNEQFF.

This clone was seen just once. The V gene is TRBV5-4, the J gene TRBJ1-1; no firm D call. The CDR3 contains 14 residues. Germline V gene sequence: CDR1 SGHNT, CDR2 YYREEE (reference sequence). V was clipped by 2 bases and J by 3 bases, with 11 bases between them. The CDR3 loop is CASSFRGGHTEAFF. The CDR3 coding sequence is TGTGCCAGCAGCTTTAGAGGAGGACACACTGAAGCTTTCTTT.

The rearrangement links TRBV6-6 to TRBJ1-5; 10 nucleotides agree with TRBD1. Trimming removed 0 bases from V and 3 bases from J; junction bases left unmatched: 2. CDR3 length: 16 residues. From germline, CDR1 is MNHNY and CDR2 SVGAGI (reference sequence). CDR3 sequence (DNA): TGTGCCAGCAGTTACTCCGGGACAGGGGTCAATCAGCCCCAGCATTTT. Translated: CASSYSGTGVNQPQHF.

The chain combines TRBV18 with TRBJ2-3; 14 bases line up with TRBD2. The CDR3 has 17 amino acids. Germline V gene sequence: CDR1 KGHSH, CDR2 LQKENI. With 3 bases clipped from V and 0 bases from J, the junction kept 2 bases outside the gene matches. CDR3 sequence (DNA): TGTGCCAGCTCACCGGGACTAGCGGGAGAAAGCACAGATACGCAGTATTTT. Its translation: CASSPGLAGESTDTQYF.

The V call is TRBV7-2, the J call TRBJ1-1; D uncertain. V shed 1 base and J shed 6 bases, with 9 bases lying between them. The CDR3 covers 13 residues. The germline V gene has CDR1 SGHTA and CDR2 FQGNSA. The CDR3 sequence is CASSLGQRAEAFF. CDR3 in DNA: TGTGCCAGCAGCTTAGGTCAGCGAGCTGAAGCTTTCTTT.